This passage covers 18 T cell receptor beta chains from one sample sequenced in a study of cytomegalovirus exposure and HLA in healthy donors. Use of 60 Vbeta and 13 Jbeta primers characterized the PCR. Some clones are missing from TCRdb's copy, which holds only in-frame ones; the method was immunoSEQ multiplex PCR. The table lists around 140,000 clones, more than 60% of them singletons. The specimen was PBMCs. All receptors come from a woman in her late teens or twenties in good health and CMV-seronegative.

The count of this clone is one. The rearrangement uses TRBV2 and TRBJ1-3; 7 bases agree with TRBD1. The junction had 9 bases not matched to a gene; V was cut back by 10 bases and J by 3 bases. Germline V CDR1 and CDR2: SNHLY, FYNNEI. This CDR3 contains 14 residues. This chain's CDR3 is CATGVTGLGNTIYF. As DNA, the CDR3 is TGTGCCACGGGGGTGACAGGGCTTGGAAACACCATATATTTT.

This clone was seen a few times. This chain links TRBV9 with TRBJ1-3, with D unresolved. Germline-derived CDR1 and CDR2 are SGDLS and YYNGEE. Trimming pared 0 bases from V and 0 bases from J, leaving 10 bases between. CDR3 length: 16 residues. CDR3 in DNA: TGTGCCAGCAGCGTAGATTGGGCGGGCTCTGGAAACACCATATATTTT. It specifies CASSVDWAGSGNTIYF. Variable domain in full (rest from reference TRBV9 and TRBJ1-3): DSGVTQTPKHLITATGQRVTLRCSPRSGDLSVYWYQQSLDQGLQFLIQYYNGEERAKGNILERFSAQQFPDLHSELNLSSLELGDSALYFCASSVDWAGSGNTIYFGEGSWLTVV.

The CDR3 protein is CASSESYSSYEQYF. CDR3 coding DNA: TGTGCCAGCAGCGAATCCTACAGCTCCTACGAGCAGTACTTC. The chain is built from TRBV5-4 and TRBJ2-7; D not resolved. Trimming removed 4 bases from V and 0 bases from J, with 11 bases in between. Germline loops: CDR1 SGHNT, CDR2 YYREEE (reference sequence). The CDR3 is 14 residues long.

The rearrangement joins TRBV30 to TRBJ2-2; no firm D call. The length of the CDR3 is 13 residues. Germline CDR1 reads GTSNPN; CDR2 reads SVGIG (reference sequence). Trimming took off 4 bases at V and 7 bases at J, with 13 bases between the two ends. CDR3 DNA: TGTGCCTGGACCGCCACAGTGAACGGGGAGCTGTTTTTT. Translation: CAWTATVNGELFF.

The CDR3 DNA reads as TGTGCCAGCAGCTCCTGGTGGGGGGGACAGGGTTTAATCGAGCAGTACTTC. It is translated as CASSSWWGGQGLIEQYF. V and J are TRBV5-6 and TRBJ2-7; 9 nucleotides align to TRBD1. This CDR3 is built from 17 residues. CDR1 SGHDT and CDR2 YYEEEE come from the germline V gene. V lost 3 bases to trimming and J lost 6 bases; unmatched junction nucleotides: 16.

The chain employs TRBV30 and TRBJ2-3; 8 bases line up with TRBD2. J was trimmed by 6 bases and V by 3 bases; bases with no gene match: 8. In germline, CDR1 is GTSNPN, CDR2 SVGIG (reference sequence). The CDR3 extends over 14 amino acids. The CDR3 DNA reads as TGTGCCTGGAGGGTAGCGGGGCCTCGGGATACGCAGTATTTT. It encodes CAWRVAGPRDTQYF.

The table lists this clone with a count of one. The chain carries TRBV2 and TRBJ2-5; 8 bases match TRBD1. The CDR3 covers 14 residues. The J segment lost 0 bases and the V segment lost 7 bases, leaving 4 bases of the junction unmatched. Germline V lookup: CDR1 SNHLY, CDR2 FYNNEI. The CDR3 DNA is TGTGCCAGCACGGCAGGGGGCTACCAAGAGACCCAGTACTTC. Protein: CASTAGGYQETQYF.

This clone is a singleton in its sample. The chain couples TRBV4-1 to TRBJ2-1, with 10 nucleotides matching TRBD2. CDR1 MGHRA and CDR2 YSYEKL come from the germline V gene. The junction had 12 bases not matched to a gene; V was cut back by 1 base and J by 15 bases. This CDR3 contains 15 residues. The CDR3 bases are TGCGCCAGCAGCCAAGTAGGACTAGCGGCCTTTGGGAGGTTCTTC. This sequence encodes CASSQVGLAAFGRFF.

The CDR3 nucleotides are TGTGCCAGTAGTATAGGGGCAGGGGATGAAGCTTTCTTT. As protein: CASSIGAGDEAFF. The chain combines TRBV19 with TRBJ1-1; TRBD1 might be the D (6 bases). V was shortened by 1 base and J by 7 bases, with 10 bases between the two germline ends. There are 13 residues in the CDR3. Germline V gene lookup returns CDR1 LNHDA and CDR2 SQIVND (reference sequence).

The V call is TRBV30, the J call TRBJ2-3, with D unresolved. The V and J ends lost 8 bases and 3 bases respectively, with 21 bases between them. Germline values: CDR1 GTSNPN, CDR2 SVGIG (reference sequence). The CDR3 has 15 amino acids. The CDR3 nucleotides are TGTGCCGGAAAAGAGAACATGGCGAGGACAGATACGCAGTATTTT. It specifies CAGKENMARTDTQYF.

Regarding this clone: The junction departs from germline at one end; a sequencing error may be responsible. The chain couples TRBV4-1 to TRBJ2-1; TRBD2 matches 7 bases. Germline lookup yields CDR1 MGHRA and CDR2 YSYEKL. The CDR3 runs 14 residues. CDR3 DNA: TGCGCCGGCAGCCAAGATCCCCGGGGGGTGGGGCAGTTCTTC. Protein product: CAGSQDPRGVGQFF.

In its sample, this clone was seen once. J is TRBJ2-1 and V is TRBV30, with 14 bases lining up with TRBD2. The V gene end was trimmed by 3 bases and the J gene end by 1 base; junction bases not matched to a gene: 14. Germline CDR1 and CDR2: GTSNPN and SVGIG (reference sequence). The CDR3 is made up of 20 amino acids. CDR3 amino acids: CAWRATGTSGSRRSYNEQFF. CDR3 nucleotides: TGTGCCTGGAGAGCTACCGGGACTAGCGGGAGTAGAAGGTCCTACAATGAGCAGTTCTTC.

The DNA for the CDR3 is TGTGCCAGCAGCTCCGGGACTAGCGGGCTTAATGAGCAGTTCTTC. The encoded protein is CASSSGTSGLNEQFF. V gene TRBV7-6 combines with J gene TRBJ2-1; 12 nucleotides match TRBD2. Germline trimming cut 4 bases from V and 7 bases from J; bases unmatched to any gene: 5. This CDR3 has 15 amino acids. Germline V lookup: CDR1 SGHVS, CDR2 FNYEAQ.

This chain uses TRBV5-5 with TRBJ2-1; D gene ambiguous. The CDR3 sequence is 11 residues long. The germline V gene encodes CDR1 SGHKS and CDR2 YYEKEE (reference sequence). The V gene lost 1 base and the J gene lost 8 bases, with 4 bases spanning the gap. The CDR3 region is CASSLNYEQFF. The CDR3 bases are TGTGCCAGCAGCTTGAACTATGAGCAGTTCTTC.

The CDR3: CAWSVRRELVTGELFF. CDR3 DNA sequence: TGTGCCTGGAGTGTACGAAGGGAGTTGGTCACCGGGGAGCTGTTTTTT. V gene TRBV30 combines with J gene TRBJ2-2; D might be TRBD2 (5 bases). The CDR3 is 16 amino acids. V gave up 0 bases and J gave up 4 bases, with 15 bases separating them. Per germline, CDR1 GTSNPN and CDR2 SVGIG (reference sequence).

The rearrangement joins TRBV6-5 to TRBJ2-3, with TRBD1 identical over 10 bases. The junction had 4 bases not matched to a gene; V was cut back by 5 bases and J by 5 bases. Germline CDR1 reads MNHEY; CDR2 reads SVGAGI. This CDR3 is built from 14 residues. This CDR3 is CASSDRGQRDTQYF. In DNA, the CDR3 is TGTGCCAGCAGTGACAGGGGGCAAAGAGATACGCAGTATTTT.

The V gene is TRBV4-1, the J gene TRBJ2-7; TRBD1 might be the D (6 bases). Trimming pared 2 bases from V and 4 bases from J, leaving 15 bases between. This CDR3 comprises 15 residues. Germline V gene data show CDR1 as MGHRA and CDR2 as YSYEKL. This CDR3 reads CASSQQTGFSYEQYF. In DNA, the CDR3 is TGCGCCAGCAGCCAACAAACAGGGTTTAGTTACGAGCAGTACTTC.

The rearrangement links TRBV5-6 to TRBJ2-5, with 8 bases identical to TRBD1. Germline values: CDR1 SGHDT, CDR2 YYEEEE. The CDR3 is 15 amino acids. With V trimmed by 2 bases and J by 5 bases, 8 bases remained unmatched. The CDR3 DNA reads TGTGCCAGCAGCTTCGACAGGGGAAGTGGGGAGACCCAGTACTTC. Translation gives CASSFDRGSGETQYF.